This T cell receptor (beta chain) was identified during a study of shared clonotypes between healthy human individuals. Turning to this clone: What it recognizes is unknown. The same CDR3 also results from other DNA sequences found in this sample.

Germline CDR1 SGDLS, CDR2 YYNGEE. The CDR3 has 13 amino acids. V was cut by 0 bases and J by 3 bases, with 4 bases left in between. Notes on the study in general: Large sequencing depth failed to make sorted-subset sequencing complete, rarefaction showed.

The method was immunoSEQ multiplex PCR; TCRdb's version includes in-frame clones alone and lacks a portion of them. The sample lists a few million clones, about 92% occurring once. This receptor was taken from a man aged 18 to 35 in good health. Some clones in this sample may be carry-over from other donors' samples. Specimen: naive CD4+ T cells from PBMCs. Subset described: CD45RA+ positively selected. The chain uses TRBV9 and TRBJ2-1; D gene unclear. The CDR3 DNA sequence: TGTGCCAGCAGCGTAGGAAGCTACAATGAGCAGTTCTTC. Amino acid sequence: CASSVGSYNEQFF.